This T cell receptor (beta chain) was observed in a study of OX40 agonist ivuxolimab in advanced cancers. Study information: Patients' therapy was ivuxolimab, an antibody that acts as an agonist of OX40 (CD134). Participants averaged approximately 60 years of age (range roughly 23 to 79) and were 75% to 90% male.

TCRdb's table, derived via immunoSEQ multiplex PCR, lists solely in-frame clones and lacks some. The sample contains some 45,000 clones, more than 75% of which appear only once. Germline V gene lookup returns CDR1 MNHNS and CDR2 SASEGT. This CDR3 is built from 14 residues. The V end lost 8 bases, the J end lost 1 base, and 11 bases lay between the germline ends. About this clone itself: As yet, its antigen is unknown.

Study results and caveats: The work left the antigen specificity of expanded peripheral T cells undetermined. More expanded clones were found, on average, in CD8+ than in CD4+ T cells.

The rearrangement links TRBV6-1 to TRBJ2-2; tentative D call: TRBD1 (6 bases). This specimen consisted of CD4+ or CD8+ T cells sorted from blood, obtained in a trial of the OX40 agonist ivuxolimab. The receptor's source is an adult with an advanced solid tumor such as melanoma, head and neck, liver or kidney cancer. CDR3 loop: CASHRVGNTGELFF. CDR3 coding DNA: TGTGCCAGCCACAGGGTTGGGAACACCGGGGAGCTGTTTTTT.